The source of this T cell receptor (beta chain) is a study of blood T cell repertoires in COVID-19. Study in general: The United States, Italy and Spain supplied acute and convalescent COVID-19 samples.

This clone was observed a single time. Trimming at V came to 2 bases and at J to 2 bases, leaving 2 bases not matched to a gene. The CDR3 covers 14 residues. Per the germline V gene, CDR1 is MDHEN and CDR2 is SYDVKM. Original processing notes: Counts of nucleated cells, estimated from reference gene primer amplification, were obtained. This table comes from immunoSEQ multiplex PCR, and its TCRdb copy is limited to in-frame clones, with some not included. The V and J calls and clone size come from that table; D and trimming were worked out from the DNA. The sample records roughly 250,000 clones, 75% to 90% being singletons.

Sequenced material: peripheral blood. J is TRBJ2-7 and V is TRBV28; the match to TRBD2 covers 8 bases. The source is a woman in her sixties with active or convalescent COVID-19. Here the CDR3 reads CASSLAGGTYEQYF. CDR3 in DNA: TGTGCCAGCAGTTTAGCGGGGGGAACCTACGAGCAGTACTTC.